This T cell receptor beta chain was identified during a study of metastatic and nonmetastatic thyroid tumors. Across the whole study: It was across blood and tumor or nodule tissue from malignant and benign thyroid patients that repertoires were compared.

In its sample, this clone is medium-sized. TCRdb used MiXCR to call clones anew from the PCR reads. The data hold approximately 21,000 clones, with roughly 23% observed a single time. The CDR3 is 16 amino acids. Germline CDR1 and CDR2: SGHRS and YFSETQ. J gave up 8 bases and V 0 bases, and 7 bases lay outside the gene matches. Patients were all untreated before their thyroid surgery. The V call is TRBV5-1, the J call TRBJ2-1; 11 bases are a match to TRBD1. What was sequenced was adjacent normal tissue. The sequence derives from a female donor with papillary thyroid cancer or a benign thyroid nodule (not recorded which). Some clones in this sample may be carry-over from other donors' samples. For the CDR3, the DNA is TGCGCCAGCAGCTTGGGGACAGGGGGCGTTATCGATGAGCAGTTCTTC. This translates into CASSLGTGGVIDEQFF. The full variable domain, in which reference TRBV5-1 and TRBJ2-1 provide the parts outside the CDR3, is KAGVTQTPRYLIKTRGQQVTLSCSPISGHRSVSWYQQTPGQGLQFLFEYFSETQRNKGNFPGRFSGRQFSNSRSEMNVSTLELGDSALYLCASSLGTGGVIDEQFFGPGTRLTVL.